Below, 8 T cell receptor beta chains from the same sample are listed, as sequenced in a study of blood T cell repertoires in COVID-19. The protocol was immunoSEQ multiplex PCR, while the TCRdb copy is restricted to in-frame clones and leaves out a portion. The repertoire consists of hundreds of thousands of clones, with approximately 87% occurring once and the leading ten covering 3% to 3.5%. The source material was PBMCs or T cells enriched from blood (not recorded which). The receptors derive from a woman between 45 and 60 years old in a cohort exposed to, infected with or recovered from COVID-19 (not recorded which).

The rearrangement uses TRBV2 and TRBJ2-1, with 11 bases that match TRBD1. Germline CDR1 is SNHLY and CDR2 is FYNNEI. V lost 1 base, J lost 8 bases, and 13 bases stayed unmatched. The CDR3 sequence is 18 residues long. The CDR3 sequence is CASSEGMGQGVPGDEQFF. Written as DNA, the CDR3 is TGTGCCAGCAGTGAAGGAATGGGACAGGGGGTCCCCGGCGATGAGCAGTTCTTC.

This chain joins TRBV7-2 and TRBJ2-2, with 8 bases aligning to TRBD1. The CDR3 sequence is 14 residues long. Germline V gives CDR1 SGHTA, CDR2 FQGNSA. V gave up 5 bases and J gave up 6 bases; unmatched junction bases: 5. The CDR3 DNA sequence: TGTGCCAGCAGCCGGACAGGGTCGGCCGGGGAGCTGTTTTTT. Translating it yields CASSRTGSAGELFF.

This clone appeared a few times. The chain employs TRBV29-1 and TRBJ2-7; D remains unclear. The CDR3 is 11 amino acids. The V gene's germline CDR1 is SQVTM and CDR2 ANQGSEA. V lost 1 base and J lost 2, with 3 bases in between. The CDR3 spells CSVEATYEQYF. The CDR3, as DNA: TGCAGCGTTGAAGCTACCTACGAGCAGTACTTC.

The chain carries TRBV4-3 and TRBJ2-3; 9 nucleotides agree with TRBD1. J gave up 1 base and V 1 base, and 6 bases lay outside the gene matches. The CDR3 has 17 residues. Germline assignment: CDR1 LGHNA and CDR2 YSLEER. The chain's CDR3 is CASSQAPGQGGTDTQYF. The CDR3 DNA reads as TGCGCCAGCAGCCAAGCGCCGGGACAGGGTGGCACAGATACGCAGTATTTT.

This clone came up many times. The sample holds other DNA sequences that translate to the same CDR3. This rearrangement joins TRBV9 to TRBJ1-5; the D is unclear. This CDR3 is built from 14 residues. The ends were cut back, 0 bases at V and 6 bases at J, with 10 bases in the middle. CDR1 and CDR2 from the germline V gene are SGDLS and YYNGEE. CDR3 nucleotides: TGTGCCAGCAGCGTAGACGGAGCGGGTCAGCCCCAGCATTTT. Translating it yields CASSVDGAGQPQHF.

With regard to this clone: Within the sample, other DNA sequences also encode this same CDR3. The V call is TRBV5-1, the J call TRBJ2-2; 8 bases are shared with TRBD1. V shed 3 bases and J 1 base; nucleotides not matched to a gene: 2. In germline, CDR1 is SGHRS, CDR2 YFSETQ. The CDR3 extends over 15 amino acids. The CDR3 sequence: CASSSGTGNTGELFF. DNA of the CDR3: TGCGCCAGCAGCTCCGGGACAGGGAACACCGGGGAGCTGTTTTTT. The entire variable domain, with the rest obtained from reference TRBV5-1 and TRBJ2-2, is as follows: KAGVTQTPRYLIKTRGQQVTLSCSPISGHRSVSWYQQTPGQGLQFLFEYFSETQRNKGNFPGRFSGRQFSNSRSEMNVSTLELGDSALYLCASSSGTGNTGELFFGEGSRLTVL.

The gene calls are TRBV2 and TRBJ2-7, with 12 bases aligning to TRBD2. CDR3 length equals 15 residues. Trimming removed 5 bases from V and 7 bases from J; junction bases left unmatched: 9. Looked up from germline, CDR1 is SNHLY and CDR2 is FYNNEI. The CDR3 region is CASSPVTSGGHEQYF. DNA for the CDR3: TGTGCCAGCAGTCCTGTGACTAGCGGGGGCCATGAGCAGTACTTC.

The V call is TRBV27, the J call TRBJ1-6, with D possibly TRBD1 on 5 matching bases. V was trimmed by 4 bases and J by 0 bases, leaving 13 bases between them. The length of the CDR3 is 17 residues. CDR1 is MNHEY and CDR2 is SMNVEV in the germline V gene (reference sequence). CDR3 protein: CASSYGASSSYNSPLHF. CDR3 bases: TGTGCCAGCAGTTATGGGGCCTCTAGCTCCTATAATTCACCCCTCCACTTT.